The entry below describes one TCR beta chain. The sample is drawn from a study of T cells in Graves' hyperthyroidism and ophthalmopathy. Using RNA transcripts as the source, TCR beta CDR3 regions were amplified. HTBI primers drove first-round RT-PCR of the TCR CDR3. TCRdb ran MiXCR on the multiplex PCR reads and lists one entry per CDR3 protein. The sample holds under 550,000 distinct CDR3 sequences, roughly an eighth seen once. The CDR3 covers 13 residues. Germline trimming cut 9 bases from V and 10 bases from J; bases unmatched to any gene: 8. Germline V gene sequence: CDR1 MNHGY, CDR2 SAAAGT. This sequence originates from a woman between 18 and 29 years old with Graves' hyperthyroidism. The sequenced material came from blood. This chain links TRBV6-8 with TRBJ2-1; TRBD2 matches 11 bases. The CDR3 coding sequence is TGTGCCAGTCAACTAGCGGGAGAGGACGAGCAGTTCTTC. Translated, it gives CASQLAGEDEQFF.